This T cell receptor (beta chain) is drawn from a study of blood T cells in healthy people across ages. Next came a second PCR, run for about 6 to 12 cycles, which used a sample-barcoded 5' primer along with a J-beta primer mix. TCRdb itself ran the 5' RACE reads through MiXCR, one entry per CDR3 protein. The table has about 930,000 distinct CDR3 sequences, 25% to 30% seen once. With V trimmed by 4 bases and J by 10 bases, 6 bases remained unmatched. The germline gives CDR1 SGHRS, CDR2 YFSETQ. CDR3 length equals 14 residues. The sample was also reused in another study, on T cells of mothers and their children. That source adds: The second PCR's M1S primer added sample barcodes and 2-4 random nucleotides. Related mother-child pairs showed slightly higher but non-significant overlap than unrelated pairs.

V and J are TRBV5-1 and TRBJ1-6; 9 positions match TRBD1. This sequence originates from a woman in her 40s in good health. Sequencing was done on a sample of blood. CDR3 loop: CASSGGQGRSPLHF. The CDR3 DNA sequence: TGCGCCAGCAGCGGTGGACAGGGGCGCTCACCCCTCCACTTT.